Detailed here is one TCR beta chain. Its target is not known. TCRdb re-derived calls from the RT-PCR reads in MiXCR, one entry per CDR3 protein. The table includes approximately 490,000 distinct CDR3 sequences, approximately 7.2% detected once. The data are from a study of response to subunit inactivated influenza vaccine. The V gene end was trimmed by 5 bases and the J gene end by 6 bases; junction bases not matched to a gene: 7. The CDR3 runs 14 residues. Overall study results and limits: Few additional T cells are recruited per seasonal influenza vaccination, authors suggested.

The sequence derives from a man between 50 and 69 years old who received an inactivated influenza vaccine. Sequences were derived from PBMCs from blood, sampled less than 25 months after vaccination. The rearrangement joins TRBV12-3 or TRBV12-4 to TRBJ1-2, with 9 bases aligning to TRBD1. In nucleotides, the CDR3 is TGTGCCAGCAGTAGCCGACAGGGGGAGGATGGCTACACCTTC. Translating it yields CASSSRQGEDGYTF.